One sample yielded the 25 T cell receptor beta chains listed below, sequenced in a study of Ad26.COV2.S vaccination and SARS-CoV-2 variants. Treatment noted: 15 to 20 received Ad26.COV2.S at low or high dose, single or two shots; 5 received placebo; per-sample allocation not given. Samples analyzed were those drawn on day 63 after the first vaccine or placebo injection. The repertoire was sequenced with immunoSEQ multiplex PCR; TCRdb's copy has only in-frame clones and lacks some. The data hold about 400,000 clones, with roughly 80% observed a single time. The sequencing here drew on peripheral blood, taken in a trial of Ad26.COV2.S vaccine versus placebo. These receptors were taken from a person aged 18-60 years who received the Ad26.COV2.S COVID-19 vaccine or a placebo.

This clone was found many times. The chain employs TRBV29-1 and TRBJ1-5; maybe TRBD1 (5 bases). Germline V gene sequence: CDR1 SQVTM, CDR2 ANQGSEA. V shed 7 bases and J shed 7 bases, with 17 bases lying between them. CDR3 length equals 13 residues. The CDR3 region has the DNA TGCAGCGCCAGGCCCGGCCCAGGGCAGCCCCAGCATTTT. Its protein product is CSARPGPGQPQHF.

This chain uses TRBV6-4 with TRBJ2-1, with D maybe TRBD1 (5 bases). The CDR3 has 13 residues. Deletions cut 2 bases from V and 10 bases from J, with 12 bases between. Germline V gene sequence: CDR1 MRHNA, CDR2 SNTAGT. The CDR3 sequence is CASSDQGQGEQFF. In nucleotides, the CDR3 is TGTGCCAGCAGTGACCAGGGTCAGGGCGAGCAGTTCTTC.

The chain joins TRBV19 to TRBJ1-2; unclear D gene. CDR3 size: 14 residues. Germline V gene sequence: CDR1 LNHDA, CDR2 SQIVND (reference sequence). V dropped 3 bases and J dropped 10 bases, with 18 bases sitting between them. The CDR3, as DNA: TGTGCCAGTAGTATCCAAGGGTCAATATGGGACTACACCTTC. Translating gives CASSIQGSIWDYTF.

V gene TRBV7-9 combines with J gene TRBJ2-3, with D perhaps TRBD2 (6 bases). V was trimmed by 0 bases and J by 0 bases, leaving 16 bases between them. The germline CDR1 and CDR2 sequences are SEHNR and FQNEAQ (reference sequence). This CDR3 is built from 18 residues. CDR3 DNA: TGTGCCAGCAGCTTAGCACGGTCTGGGCGGGGAAGCACAGATACGCAGTATTTT. Its protein is CASSLARSGRGSTDTQYF.

This clone was picked up one time. The rearrangement links TRBV6-2 or TRBV6-3 to TRBJ2-3; D possibly uses TRBD1 or TRBD2 (5 bases each). V was trimmed by 2 bases and J by 6 bases, leaving 24 bases between them. The CDR3 consists of 18 residues. Germline CDR1 is MNHEY and CDR2 is SVGEGT. CDR3 bases: TGTGCCAGCAGTTACCCCGTCCGGGACCACAAGGTCATGGATACGCAGTATTTT. This gives the protein CASSYPVRDHKVMDTQYF.

This chain connects TRBV5-1 to TRBJ2-2; tentative D call: TRBD2 (6 bases). Germline assignment: CDR1 SGHRS and CDR2 YFSETQ. Trimming took 3 bases from V and 5 from J, leaving 17 bases between them. This CDR3 has 16 amino acids. Here the CDR3 reads CASSSLPGLLTGELFF. The CDR3 DNA reads as TGCGCCAGCAGCTCCCTTCCGGGACTTTTAACCGGGGAGCTGTTTTTT. The entire variable domain, with the rest obtained from reference TRBV5-1 and TRBJ2-2, is as follows: KAGVTQTPRYLIKTRGQQVTLSCSPISGHRSVSWYQQTPGQGLQFLFEYFSETQRNKGNFPGRFSGRQFSNSRSEMNVSTLELGDSALYLCASSSLPGLLTGELFFGEGSRLTVL.

The chain is built from TRBV5-4 and TRBJ1-2; no definite D call. There are 13 residues in the CDR3. Germline loops: CDR1 SGHNT, CDR2 YYREEE (reference sequence). V shed 0 bases and J shed 4 bases, with 7 bases lying between them. The CDR3 DNA sequence: TGTGCCAGCAGCTTGGTAGGGTCCTATGGCTACACCTTC. Translating gives CASSLVGSYGYTF. Full variable domain (outside the CDR3, taken from reference TRBV5-4 and TRBJ1-2): ETGVTQSPTHLIKTRGQQVTLRCSSQSGHNTVSWYQQALGQGPQFIFQYYREEENGRGNFPPRFSGLQFPNYSSELNVNALELDDSALYLCASSLVGSYGYTFGSGTRLTVV.

This chain links TRBV9 with TRBJ2-3, with D possibly TRBD1 on 5 matching bases. Germline V gene sequence: CDR1 SGDLS, CDR2 YYNGEE. The V gene lost 4 bases and the J gene lost 6 bases, with 12 bases spanning the gap. The length of the CDR3 is 13 residues. The CDR3 region has the DNA TGTGCCAGCAGCCTAGGGTCAGGGGATACGCAGTATTTT. Translation gives CASSLGSGDTQYF.

This chain uses TRBV28 with TRBJ2-5, with unresolved D. Trimming stripped 6 bases from V and 0 bases from J, with 8 bases between. From germline, CDR1 is MDHEN and CDR2 SYDVKM. This CDR3 has 13 amino acids. As DNA, the CDR3 is TGTGCCAGCAGAAGGACGCACCAAGAGACCCAGTACTTC. It specifies CASRRTHQETQYF.

The chain is built from TRBV24-1 and TRBJ1-2, with D uncertain. Trimming pared 10 bases from V and 3 bases from J, leaving 14 bases between. Germline CDR1 is KGHDR and CDR2 is SFDVKD. The CDR3 loop spans 13 amino acids. The CDR3 DNA sequence: TGTGCCACACCTAAACCGAAAGACTATGGCTACACCTTC. Residues: CATPKPKDYGYTF.

This clone was seen once. The rearrangement links TRBV25-1 to TRBJ2-2; the D is unclear. V gave up 0 bases and J gave up 7 bases, with 6 bases separating them. This CDR3 region has 13 residues. Germline CDR1 reads MGHDK; CDR2 reads SYGVNS. The CDR3 bases are TGTGCCAGCAGTGAATACGACGGCGGGGAGCTGTTTTTT. Its protein is CASSEYDGGELFF.

The genes are TRBV24-1 and TRBJ1-4; no firm D call. V was shortened by 4 bases and J by 6 bases, with 8 bases between the two germline ends. Germline values: CDR1 KGHDR, CDR2 SFDVKD. The CDR3 has 13 amino acids. The CDR3: CATSESADEKLFF. The CDR3 region has the DNA TGTGCCACCAGTGAGTCGGCAGATGAAAAACTGTTTTTT.

This chain joins TRBV19 and TRBJ1-2; possible D gene TRBD1, 5 bases. The CDR3 extends over 14 amino acids. CDR1 is LNHDA, CDR2 SQIVND, per germline (reference sequence). V was trimmed by 2 bases and J by 4 bases, leaving 11 bases between them. DNA of the CDR3: TGTGCCAGTAGTATAAGGGCGGGGACCTATGGCTACACCTTC. Protein product: CASSIRAGTYGYTF.

In the case of this clone: The junction departs from the called germline gene at one end, perhaps through a read error. This sequence joins TRBV5-1 and TRBJ1-2; 12 bases agree with TRBD1. The germline CDR1 and CDR2 sequences are SGHRS and YFSETQ. The CDR3 covers 12 residues. In DNA form, the CDR3 reads TGCGCCAGCAGCTTAGGGACAGGGGGCCAATTCTTC. This codes for CASSLGTGGQFF.

V usage is TRBV2 and J usage is TRBJ1-1; D is undetermined. With 3 bases removed from V and 1 base from J, the gap between germline ends came to 6 bases. This CDR3 has 13 residues. In germline, CDR1 is SNHLY, CDR2 FYNNEI. The CDR3 nucleotides are TGTGCCAGCAGTGACGGATGGAACACTGAAGCTTTCTTT. Translated: CASSDGWNTEAFF.

This chain connects TRBV3-1 (or the pseudogene TRBV3-2) to TRBJ2-7; 8 nucleotides agree with TRBD2. V lost 4 bases, J lost 5 bases, and 10 bases stayed unmatched. The CDR3 length is 15 residues. Germline V gene lookup returns CDR1 LGHDT and CDR2 YNNKEL (reference sequence). CDR3 residues: CASSPRGERGNEQYF. The CDR3 nucleotides are TGTGCCAGCAGCCCCCGAGGGGAGCGGGGGAACGAGCAGTACTTC.

CDR3 coding DNA: TGCAGTGCTAGTAGGCGACAGACGAACACTGAAGCTTTCTTT. Amino acids: CSASRRQTNTEAFF. The J gene is TRBJ1-1, the V gene TRBV20-1, with a possible D match to TRBD1 (5 bases). Germline lookup yields CDR1 DFQATT and CDR2 SNEGSKA (reference sequence). V lost 3 bases and J 1 base, leaving 12 bases between the germline ends. This CDR3 has 14 residues.

The CDR3 is CASSSARRTDSNQPQHF. CDR3 nucleotides: TGTGCCAGCAGTTCGGCCAGAAGGACGGATAGCAATCAGCCCCAGCATTTT. This chain uses TRBV6-2 or TRBV6-3 with TRBJ1-5; D remains ambiguous. Germline CDR1 MNHEY, CDR2 SVGEGT. V was shortened by 4 bases and J by 0 bases, with 16 bases between the two germline ends. There are 17 residues in the CDR3.

As for this clone: Other DNA sequences in the sample encode the same CDR3. The chain employs TRBV4-1 and TRBJ1-1, with no clear D. The germline V and J ends were trimmed by 4 bases and 4 bases, with 4 bases remaining between them. In germline, CDR1 is MGHRA, CDR2 YSYEKL. The CDR3 has 11 residues. The CDR3 DNA is TGCGCCAGCAGCCGGGGCACTGAAGCTTTCTTT. Protein sequence: CASSRGTEAFF.

V gene TRBV4-3 combines with J gene TRBJ1-1, with D unresolved. CDR1 and CDR2 (germline): LGHNA, YSLEER. V was clipped by 0 bases and J by 1 base, with 6 bases between them. The CDR3 runs 14 residues. Here the CDR3 DNA reads TGCGCCAGCAGCCAAGATCCCCCGAACACTGAAGCTTTCTTT. The encoded protein is CASSQDPPNTEAFF.

The rearrangement uses TRBV5-1 and TRBJ2-1; D is unresolved. In germline, CDR1 is SGHRS, CDR2 YFSETQ. The CDR3 sequence is 15 residues long. The V gene lost 0 bases and the J gene lost 3 bases, with 10 bases spanning the gap. The CDR3 loop reads CASSLGPQDYNEQFF. In nucleotides, the CDR3 is TGCGCCAGCAGCTTGGGTCCCCAGGACTACAATGAGCAGTTCTTC.

This clone appeared a single time. This rearrangement joins TRBV5-4 to TRBJ1-1; unclear D gene. Germline lookup yields CDR1 SGHNT and CDR2 YYREEE (reference sequence). The CDR3 covers 16 residues. Trimming removed 0 bases at V and 4 bases at J, with 16 bases between. CDR3: CASSLGGNVMTTEAFF. In nucleotides, the CDR3 is TGTGCCAGCAGCTTGGGAGGGAACGTTATGACCACTGAAGCTTTCTTT. Looking up the rest from reference TRBV5-4 and TRBJ1-1 gives the full variable domain: ETGVTQSPTHLIKTRGQQVTLRCSSQSGHNTVSWYQQALGQGPQFIFQYYREEENGRGNFPPRFSGLQFPNYSSELNVNALELDDSALYLCASSLGGNVMTTEAFFGQGTRLTVV.

This clone was seen once. This chain connects TRBV21-1 to TRBJ2-2; the D call in the table, TRBD2, was not verified against the DNA. TRBV21-1 is described as a pseudogene. The CDR3 extends over 21 amino acids. Here the CDR3 DNA reads TGTGCCAGCAGCAAAGGAGATAGAGCCGAGATCCCGCCTGCGAACACCGGGGAGCTGTTTTTT. Translating gives CASSKGDRAEIPPANTGELFF.

CDR3 in amino acids: CASSFDLARPNEQYF. Here the CDR3 DNA reads TGTGCCAGCAGCTTTGATCTAGCGCGGCCCAACGAGCAGTACTTC. The V call is TRBV12-1, the J call TRBJ2-7; TRBD2, the table's D call, lacks a check against the DNA. TRBV12-1 is a pseudogene locus. CDR3 length equals 15 residues.

The V call is TRBV5-1, the J call TRBJ2-3; unclear D gene. V lost 2 bases to trimming and J lost 6 bases, with 4 bases between them. This CDR3 has 11 residues. Germline values: CDR1 SGHRS, CDR2 YFSETQ. CDR3 in amino acids: CASSLMDTQYF. The DNA for the CDR3 is TGCGCCAGCAGCTTAATGGATACGCAGTATTTT. The variable domain in full, with the rest retrieved from reference TRBV5-1 and TRBJ2-3, is KAGVTQTPRYLIKTRGQQVTLSCSPISGHRSVSWYQQTPGQGLQFLFEYFSETQRNKGNFPGRFSGRQFSNSRSEMNVSTLELGDSALYLCASSLMDTQYFGPGTRLTVL.